This record covers a single TCR beta chain. Sequencing used immunoSEQ multiplex PCR; TCRdb keeps in-frame clones, though not all of them. Among roughly 300,000 clones listed, around 89% were seen once. The germline CDR1 and CDR2 sequences are SGHAT and FQNNGV. Trimming took 5 bases from V and 7 from J, leaving 15 bases between them. The CDR3 has 15 amino acids. This sample stems from a study of Ad26.COV2.S vaccination and SARS-CoV-2 variants. Indicated treatment: around 19 received Ad26.COV2.S at low or high dose, single or two shots; 5 received placebo; per-sample allocation not given. All samples were drawn on day 63, counting from the first vaccine or placebo injection.

V and J are TRBV11-2 and TRBJ1-6; D call uncertain. This receptor was identified in a person aged 18-60 years who received the Ad26.COV2.S COVID-19 vaccine or a placebo. The sample in question was peripheral blood, obtained in a trial of Ad26.COV2.S vaccine versus placebo. In nucleotides, the CDR3 is TGTGCCAGCAGCCCGGCGGCAGTACAAAATTCACCCCTCCACTTT. Its translation is CASSPAAVQNSPLHF.